The present T cell receptor (beta chain) was sequenced within a study of cytomegalovirus exposure and HLA in healthy donors. The CDR3 totals 11 residues. J gave up 13 bases and V 5 bases, and 10 bases lay outside the gene matches. CDR1 and CDR2 from the germline V gene are GTSNPN and SVGIG (reference sequence). Both 60 Vbeta primers and 13 Jbeta primers went into the PCR. Sequenced by immunoSEQ multiplex PCR; TCRdb stores in-frame clones only, minus some. Of fewer than 150,000 clones in the sample, approximately 80% were seen once. The sequence was collected from a man aged 35-49 years in good health and CMV-seropositive. The V gene is TRBV30, the J gene TRBJ2-5, with 7 bases matching TRBD1. The specimen was PBMCs. CDR3 nucleotides: TGTGCCTGGGGCCGACAGGGTCGGTGGTACTTC. As protein: CAWGRQGRWYF.